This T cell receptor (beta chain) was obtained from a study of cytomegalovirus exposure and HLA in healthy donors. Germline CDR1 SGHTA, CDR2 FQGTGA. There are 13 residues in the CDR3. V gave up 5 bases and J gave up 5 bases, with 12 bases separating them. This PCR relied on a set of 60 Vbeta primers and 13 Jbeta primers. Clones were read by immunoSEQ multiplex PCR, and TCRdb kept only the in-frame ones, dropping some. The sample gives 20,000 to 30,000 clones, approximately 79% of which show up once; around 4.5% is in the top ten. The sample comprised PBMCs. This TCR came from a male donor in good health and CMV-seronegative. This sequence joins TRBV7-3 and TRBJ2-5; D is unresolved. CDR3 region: CASSPSVRETQYF. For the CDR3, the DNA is TGTGCCAGCAGCCCGTCGGTGCGGGAGACCCAGTACTTC.